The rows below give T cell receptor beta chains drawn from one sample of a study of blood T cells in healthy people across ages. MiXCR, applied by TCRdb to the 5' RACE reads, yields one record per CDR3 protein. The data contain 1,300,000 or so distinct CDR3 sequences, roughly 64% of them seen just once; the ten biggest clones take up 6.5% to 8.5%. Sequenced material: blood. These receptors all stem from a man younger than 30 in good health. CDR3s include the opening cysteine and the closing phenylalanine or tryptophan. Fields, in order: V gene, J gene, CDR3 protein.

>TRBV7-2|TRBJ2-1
CASSFFPGRGNEQFF
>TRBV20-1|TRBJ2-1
CSARGKIAYEQFF
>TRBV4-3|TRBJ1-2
CASSQDRSKGNYGYTF
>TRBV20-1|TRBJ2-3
CSAKPYVGAPDTQYF
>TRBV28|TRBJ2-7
CASSLHLGGETYEQYF
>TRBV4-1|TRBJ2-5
CASSQAGQPRETQYF
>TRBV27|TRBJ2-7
CASSFGTHGYEQYF
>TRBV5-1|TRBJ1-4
CASSSDGATNEKLFF
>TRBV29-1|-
CSCGRGYEQYF
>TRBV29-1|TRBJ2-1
CSAGWDEQFF
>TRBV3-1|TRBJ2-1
CASSQDVLAGMANEQFF
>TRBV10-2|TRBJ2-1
CASTAWASGYNEQFF
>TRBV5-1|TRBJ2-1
CASRWAGVNEQFF
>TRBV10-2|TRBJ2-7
CASSDSGYYEQYF
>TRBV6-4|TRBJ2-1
CASSDSRDSYNEQFF
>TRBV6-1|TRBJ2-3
CASSEALAGAGDTQYF
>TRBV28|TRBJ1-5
CASNLPPGGKHF
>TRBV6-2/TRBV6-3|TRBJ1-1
CASNLNRGPAFF
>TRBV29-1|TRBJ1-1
CSVVVMGRVIDTEAFF
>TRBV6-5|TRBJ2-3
CASRMGTLGEDTQYF
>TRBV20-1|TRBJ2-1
CSARVGVGTNQYNEQFF
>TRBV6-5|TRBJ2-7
CATRTSGYSYEQYF
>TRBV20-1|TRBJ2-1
CSAHTSLTSGGFNEQFF
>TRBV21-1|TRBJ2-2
CASSKEGEQGTNTGELFF
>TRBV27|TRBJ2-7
CASSLKTGYEQYF
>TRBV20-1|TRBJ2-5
CSANGGGTSFHEQYF
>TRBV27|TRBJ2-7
CASSSGQGVAYEQYF
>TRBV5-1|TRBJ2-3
CASSRTTSGVDTDTQYF
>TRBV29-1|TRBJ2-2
CSVEGGQPEVTGELFF
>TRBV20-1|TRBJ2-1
CSARISGYNEQFF
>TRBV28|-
CASSLSSPRDRDYEQYF